The clone carrying this T cell receptor (beta chain) was found many times. Its cognate antigen is unknown. TCRdb passed the 5' RACE reads through MiXCR, listing each CDR3 protein once. The profile shows a few hundred thousand distinct CDR3 sequences, roughly 8% of them singletons. CDR3 size: 16 residues. CDR1 is MNHNS, CDR2 SASEGT, per germline. With 5 bases clipped from V and 0 bases from J, the junction kept 7 bases outside the gene matches. This specimen comes from a study of CD8 T cells in ankylosing spondylitis. Study results and caveats: Disease-linked clones reportedly concentrated significantly in matched ankylosing spondylitis synovial fluid. A subset of motif variants has previously been described in the synovial fluid and blood of reactive arthritis. Ankylosing spondylitis blood appeared to carry a characteristic TCR beta motif of roughly 8 highly homologous variants.

The sequenced sample was blood, either unsorted or a sorted T cell fraction (not recorded which). The rearrangement joins TRBV6-1 to TRBJ1-3; 7 bases match TRBD1. This receptor was taken from a male donor with ankylosing spondylitis. CDR3 DNA: TGTGCCAGCAGTCGCTGGGGACAGTCCTCTGGAAACACCATATATTTT. Translating it yields CASSRWGQSSGNTIYF.